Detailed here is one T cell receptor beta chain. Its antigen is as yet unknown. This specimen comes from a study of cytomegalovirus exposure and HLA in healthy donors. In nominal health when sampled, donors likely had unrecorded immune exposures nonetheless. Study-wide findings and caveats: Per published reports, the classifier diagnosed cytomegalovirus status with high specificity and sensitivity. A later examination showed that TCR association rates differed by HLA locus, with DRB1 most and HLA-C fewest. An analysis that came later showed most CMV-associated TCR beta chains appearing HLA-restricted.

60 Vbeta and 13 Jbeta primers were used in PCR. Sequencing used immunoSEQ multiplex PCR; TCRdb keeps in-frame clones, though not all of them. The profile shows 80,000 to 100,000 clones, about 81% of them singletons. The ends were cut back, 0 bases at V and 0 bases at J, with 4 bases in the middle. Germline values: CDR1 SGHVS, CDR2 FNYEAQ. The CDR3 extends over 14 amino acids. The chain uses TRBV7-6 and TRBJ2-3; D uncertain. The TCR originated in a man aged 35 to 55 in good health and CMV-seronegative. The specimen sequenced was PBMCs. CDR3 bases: TGTGCCAGCAGCTTAGCTCCTAGCACAGATACGCAGTATTTT. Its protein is CASSLAPSTDTQYF.